The 25 T cell receptor beta chains reported below all come from one sample, sequenced in a study. Each CDR3 protein is one row after TCRdb ran MiXCR on the reads. This sample's table reports about 64 distinct CDR3 sequences. Material: CD8+ T cells (not recorded whether cultured). These receptors came from a male donor.

A remark on this clonotype: This clone may be a read error of a much larger clone one base away. The gene calls are TRBV12-3 or TRBV12-4 and TRBJ1-2; no clear D. This CDR3 spans 11 amino acids. The CDR3 region is CASAKGYGCTF. CDR3 nucleotide sequence: TGTGCCAGCGCTAAGGGCTATGGCTGCACCTTC.

Comment on this clonotype: The conserved closing phenylalanine or tryptophan is absent in this CDR3, likely reflecting a read error. Because the CDR3's place on the DNA is in doubt, the DNA is left out and the CDR3 is given as listed by TCRdb. The chain uses TRBV19 and TRBJ2-2; the DNA was not compared with TRBD1, the D call given in the table. The CDR3 is 18 amino acids long, termini counted. The V gene's germline CDR1 is LNHDA and CDR2 SQIVND (reference sequence). The CDR3 is CASSPRRAGAANTGELFG.

In its sample, this clonotype is hyperexpanded. The chain recombines TRBV5-1 with TRBJ1-6; the D gene is possibly TRBD1 (5 bases). Trimming took off 3 bases at V and 7 bases at J, with 14 bases between the two ends. The CDR3 sequence is 15 residues long. CDR1 and CDR2 from the germline V gene are SGHRS and YFSETQ. CDR3 in amino acids: CASSSTGASNSPLHF. The CDR3 coding sequence is TGCGCCAGCAGCTCAACCGGGGCCTCAAATTCACCCCTCCACTTT.

By its share, this clonotype is hyperexpanded. This chain uses TRBV4-2 with TRBJ1-3; D ambiguous. The CDR3 has 15 residues. Germline V gene data show CDR1 as LGHNA and CDR2 as YNFKEQ. V was cut by 1 base and J by 4 bases, with 11 bases left in between. CDR3 residues: CASSQVGEAGNTIYF. In nucleotides, the CDR3 is TGTGCCAGCAGCCAAGTTGGGGAAGCGGGAAACACCATATATTTT.

This clonotype qualifies as hyperexpanded (1% or more). The J gene is TRBJ1-1, the V gene TRBV5-1, with D uncertain. The CDR3 has 11 amino acids. Trimming took off 5 bases at V and 6 bases at J, with 8 bases between the two ends. The germline CDR1 and CDR2 sequences are SGHRS and YFSETQ. CDR3 region: CASSHGAEAFF. In DNA, the CDR3 is TGCGCCAGCAGTCATGGTGCTGAAGCTTTCTTT.

This clonotype is hyperexpanded by share. The V and J genes are TRBV20-1 and TRBJ2-7; maybe TRBD2 (6 bases). This CDR3 has 16 residues. Trimming took 3 bases from V and 2 from J, leaving 20 bases between them. CDR1 is DFQATT, CDR2 SNEGSKA, per germline (reference sequence). The CDR3 sequence is CSARPSGGVSAYEQYF. DNA of the CDR3: TGCAGTGCTAGGCCCTCAGGAGGGGTCTCCGCCTACGAGCAGTACTTC.

By frequency in the sample, this clonotype is hyperexpanded (1% or more). The CDR3 loop is CASSDSGTTNEKLFF. The CDR3 coding sequence is TGTGCCAGCAGTGACAGTGGGACAACTAATGAAAAACTGTTTTTT. This chain joins TRBV27 and TRBJ1-4, with TRBD1 as a possible D gene (5 bases). The CDR3 loop spans 15 amino acids. Trimming pared 5 bases from V and 0 bases from J, leaving 10 bases between. CDR1 MNHEY and CDR2 SMNVEV come from the germline V gene (reference sequence).

Regarding this clonotype: With a much larger clone just one base away, this may be a read error. The conserved final phenylalanine or tryptophan is absent from the CDR3, which likely points to a read error. The J gene is TRBJ1-1, the V gene TRBV24-1; D gene uncertain. CDR3 size: 12 residues. Germline CDR1 reads KGHDR; CDR2 reads SFDVKD. With 6 bases removed from V and 1 base from J, the gap between germline ends came to 5 bases. The CDR3 reads CATSTPNTEAFC. CDR3 DNA sequence: TGTGCCACCAGTACACCGAACACTGAAGCTTTCTGT.

This clonotype was seen a few times. A much larger clone differs by one base, so this may be a read error. This rearrangement joins TRBV7-2 to TRBJ2-2; the D gene is possibly TRBD2 (7 bases). This CDR3 spans 19 amino acids. Looked up from germline, CDR1 is SGHTA and CDR2 is FQGNSA. The V end was cut by 7 bases, the J end by 5 bases, with 29 bases between. The CDR3 here is CASKGMAGGGLRGTGELFF. Written as DNA, the CDR3 is TGTGCCAGCAAGGGGATGGCTGGCGGGGGCCTAAGGGGGACCGGGGAGCTGTTTTTT.

This clonotype appeared a few times. This could be a read error, since a much larger clone is one nucleotide away. The V and J genes are TRBV14 and TRBJ1-2, with 9 bases lining up with TRBD1. The CDR3 is 11 residues long. CDR1 is SGHDN, CDR2 FVKESK, per germline. This CDR3 reads CASSLGQGAAF. The CDR3 DNA sequence: TGTGCCAGCAGCCTGGGACAGGGTGCCGCCTTC.

This clonotype is judged hyperexpanded (1% or more). This chain connects TRBV20-1 to TRBJ2-1, with D uncertain. V lost 5 bases and J 3 bases, leaving 11 bases between the germline ends. Germline assignment: CDR1 DFQATT and CDR2 SNEGSKA (reference sequence). This CDR3 comprises 13 residues. CDR3 DNA: TGCAGTGCTCTGCCGGGCATCTACAATGAGCAGTTCTTC. This translates into CSALPGIYNEQFF.

By sample share, this clonotype is hyperexpanded (1% or more). This chain joins TRBV19 and TRBJ2-2; 8 nucleotides align to TRBD2. The germline CDR1 and CDR2 sequences are LNHDA and SQIVND (reference sequence). J was trimmed by 0 bases and V by 5 bases; bases with no gene match: 11. The CDR3 extends over 18 amino acids. The CDR3 reads CASSPRRAGAANTGELFF. DNA for the CDR3: TGTGCCAGTAGTCCCCGAAGAGCGGGGGCCGCGAACACCGGGGAGCTGTTTTTT.

This clonotype was detected only a few times. It may be a read error: a sequence one base away is much more abundant. The V and J genes are TRBV27 and TRBJ1-4; perhaps TRBD1 as D (5 bases). This CDR3 contains 15 residues. Germline lookup yields CDR1 MNHEY and CDR2 SMNVEV (reference sequence). CDR3 residues: CAGSDSGTTNEKLFF. Here the CDR3 DNA reads TGTGCCGGCAGTGACAGTGGGACAACTAATGAAAAACTGTTTTTT. The variable domain in full, with the rest retrieved from reference TRBV27 and TRBJ1-4, is EAQVTQNPRYLITVTGKKLTVTCSQNMNHEYMSWYRQDPGLGLRQIYYSMNVEVTDKGDVPEGYKVSRKEKRNFPLILESPSPNQTSLYFCAGSDSGTTNEKLFFGSGTQLSVL.

Comment on this clonotype: Being one base from a much bigger clone, this may be a read error. The rearrangement joins TRBV27 to TRBJ1-4; weak D call: TRBD1 (6 bases). This CDR3 contains 15 residues. Germline V CDR1 and CDR2: MNHEY, SMNVEV (reference sequence). CDR3: CASSDSGTTNEKLLF. CDR3 coding DNA: TGTGCCAGCAGTGACAGTGGGACAACTAATGAAAAACTGCTTTTT.

Concerning this clonotype: A much larger clone lies a single base off, so this may be a read error. The V and J genes are TRBV4-1 and TRBJ1-3, with D possibly being TRBD1 (5 bases). CDR3 size: 16 residues. Germline assignment: CDR1 MGHRA and CDR2 YSYEKL. The CDR3 protein is CASSHGTAGSGNTVYF. Here the CDR3 DNA reads TGCGCCAGCAGCCACGGGACGGCGGGCTCTGGAAACACCGTATATTTT.

This clonotype is categorized as hyperexpanded (1% or more). CDR3 in DNA: TGCGCCAGCAGCCACGGGACGGCGGGCTCTGGAAACACCATATATTTT. Its translation is CASSHGTAGSGNTIYF. V is TRBV4-1 and J is TRBJ1-3; tentative D call: TRBD1 (5 bases). Trimming removed 3 bases at V and 0 bases at J, with 12 bases between. This CDR3 has 16 residues. Looked up from germline, CDR1 is MGHRA and CDR2 is YSYEKL.

With regard to this clonotype: With a much larger clone just one base away, this may be a read error. This chain connects TRBV29-1 to TRBJ2-1; no definite D call. The CDR3 extends over 14 amino acids. Germline V gives CDR1 SQVTM, CDR2 ANQGSEA. The CDR3: CGVQRPAAYNEQFF. The CDR3 bases are TGCGGCGTCCAACGGCCAGCTGCCTACAATGAGCAGTTCTTC.

Details on this clonotype: The final CDR3 position lacks the conserved phenylalanine or tryptophan, pointing to a likely read error. V and J are TRBV9 and TRBJ2-3; the D is unclear. The CDR3 sequence is 13 residues long. Looked up from germline, CDR1 is SGDLS and CDR2 is YYNGEE. The germline V and J ends were trimmed by 3 bases and 2 bases, with 7 bases remaining between them. CDR3 loop: CASSAYDTDTQYG. CDR3 DNA: TGTGCCAGCAGCGCATACGACACAGATACGCAGTATGGT.

This clonotype is labeled hyperexpanded. The CDR3, as DNA: TGTGCCAGCAGTTTAGGGGCCGGGATCGGCTACACCTTC. Its protein product is CASSLGAGIGYTF. The chain uses TRBV27 and TRBJ1-2; tentative D call: TRBD1 (5 bases). This CDR3 contains 13 residues. Germline-derived CDR1 and CDR2 are MNHEY and SMNVEV (reference sequence). V lost 2 bases and J lost 8, with 12 bases in between.

This clonotype ranks as large. The gene calls are TRBV7-2 and TRBJ2-2; 10 bases line up with TRBD2. Germline V gene data show CDR1 as SGHTA and CDR2 as FQGNSA. CDR3 length equals 19 residues. The trim removed 7 bases at V and 6 bases at J, leaving 20 bases unmatched. In nucleotides, the CDR3 is TGTGCCAGCAAGGGGATGGCTAGCGGGGGCCTAAGGGGGGCCGGGGAGCTGTTTTTT. As protein: CASKGMASGGLRGAGELFF.

Of note for this clonotype: As the CDR3 is not closed by the conserved phenylalanine or tryptophan, this likely results from a read error. The DNA is left out, because the CDR3 cannot be placed on it with certainty; the CDR3 is given as TCRdb lists it. The chain couples TRBV27 to TRBJ1-4; the tabulated D call, TRBD1, remains unverified against the DNA. Germline lookup yields CDR1 MNHEY and CDR2 SMNVEV (reference sequence). Inclusive of both ends, the CDR3 amounts to 15 amino acids. The CDR3 sequence: CASSDSGTTNEKLFG.

In the case of this clonotype: A read error is possible here, since a much larger clone lies one base away. The J gene is TRBJ2-7, the V gene TRBV5-1, with a possible D match to TRBD1 (6 bases). CDR1 and CDR2 (germline): SGHRS, YFSETQ. CDR3 length: 15 amino acids. The chain's CDR3 is CASSLTGTLVDERYF. CDR3 sequence (DNA): TGCGCCAGCAGCTTAACAGGGACCCTTGTAGACGAGCGGTACTTC.

The chain carries TRBV6-5 and TRBJ1-1; 9 positions agree with TRBD1. The V gene's germline CDR1 is MNHEY and CDR2 SVGAGI. The CDR3 sequence is 15 residues long. Unmatched junction bases numbered 8, after V lost 6 bases and J lost 3 bases. The CDR3 DNA reads TGTGCCAGCAGCACGGGACAGGGCATGGACACTGAAGCTTTCTTT. It yields the protein CASSTGQGMDTEAFF.

By frequency in the sample, this clonotype is hyperexpanded. CDR3 sequence reads: CATSDTHSGANVLTF. The CDR3 nucleotides are TGTGCCACCAGCGACACCCACTCTGGGGCCAACGTCCTGACTTTC. The V gene is TRBV15, the J gene TRBJ2-6; D remains ambiguous. In germline, CDR1 is LNHNV, CDR2 YYDKDF (reference sequence). Trimming took off 5 bases at V and 0 bases at J, with 8 bases between the two ends. This CDR3 is 15 amino acids long.

Worth noting for this clonotype: A much larger clonotype is one base distant, so this may be a read error. The chain has TRBV10-1 and TRBJ2-1; D is undetermined. CDR1 and CDR2 from the germline V gene are WNHNN and SYGVQD (reference sequence). CDR3 size: 12 residues. The CDR3 is CASGEEYNEQFF. CDR3 DNA: TGCGCCAGCGGTGAGGAATACAATGAGCAGTTCTTC.